This T cell receptor beta chain was documented in a study of HIV-infected patients and healthy controls. This clonotype was seen only a few times. TCRdb itself ran the 5' RACE reads through MiXCR, one entry per CDR3 protein. The sample shows 60,000 to 75,000 distinct CDR3 sequences, about 16% of them seen only once. This CDR3 comprises 15 residues. Germline V CDR1 and CDR2: LGHNA, YNFKEQ. J gave up 2 bases and V 7 bases, and 5 bases lay outside the gene matches. This chain joins TRBV4-2 and TRBJ2-1; 10 bases map to TRBD2. The source of this sequence is a human donor in good health. Specimen: CD4+ T cells from blood. The CDR3, as DNA: TGTGCCAGCACTCCCACTAGCGGGGCCTACAATGAGCAGTTCTTC. The encoded protein is CASTPTSGAYNEQFF.